Detailed here is one T cell receptor (beta chain). Which antigen it targets is not known. The record has no base qualities; no much larger clone is one base away. At one collaborating source in Seattle, patients were enrolled during active infection and were followed longitudinally through the course of disease. Each collaborating institution followed its own protocols to collect whole blood in K2EDTA tubes. For TCRbeta analysis, collaborators shipped samples in one of three forms: frozen whole blood, isolated PBMCs, or DNA extracted from either of those sample types. Compared with germline, V lacks 2 bases and J lacks 4 bases; bases without a gene match: 2. Looking up the germline V gene yields CDR1 SGHTS and CDR2 YDEGEE. Including cysteine and phenylalanine, the CDR3 has 13 amino acids. Only the CDR3 part of the read is kept: 39 bases, read in frame from the first base. The sample is drawn from a study of blood T cell repertoires in COVID-19 (dated by TCRdb to between 2020 and 2021). Background on the whole study: The collaborator samples originated in the United States, Italy and Spain and spanned the acute and convalescent phases of COVID-19. The material from the prospective study consisted of cDNA or gDNA derived from T cells, B-cell-depleted T cells, or PBMCs. The dataset comprised deeply sampled blood TCRbeta repertoires from subjects exposed to, actively infected with, or recovered from COVID-19. The repertoires were made available in a free public database intended to serve as a resource for research on the immune response to SARS-CoV-2. Samples came from the ongoing ImmuneRACE study (first 160 participants) plus 1,254 subjects from 6 global collaborators. A de-identified subject ID, COVID-19 status, age in years and sex were almost always included in the sample metadata. HLA class I and class II types, where available, came from metadata supplied by the sample provider rather than from assay-based typing. What the study reported, not specific to this receptor: The amount of clinical and demographic metadata varied by source and participant and was provided uncurated.

The immunoSEQ Assay, a bias-controlled multiplex PCR, was used to amplify TCRbeta CDR3 regions from genomic DNA. The authors' analysis ran thus. Nucleated cell counts per sample were estimated from amplification of reference gene primers within the assay. To quantify the absolute abundance of each unique TCRbeta CDR3 rearrangement, sequence reads were collapsed and filtered. Productive Simpson clonality was computed per sample as the square root of Simpson's diversity index over productive rearrangements. TCRdb limited this immuneACCESS table to in-frame rearrangements with V and J called. A share of clones is missing; checked studies link under half to unresolved V genes, and the rest is unexplained. The DNA gave D and trimming, while V, J and clone size come from that table. The sample data list roughly 230,000 clones, and 85% to 90% of these were observed just once. 2.1% of the sample comes from the top ten.

Sequencing used peripheral blood. The sequence was collected from a woman aged 55-70 years with COVID-19, enrolled during active disease. Recombination joined TRBV5-8 with TRBJ1-2; 7 central nucleotides agree with TRBD1. The CDR3 amino acid sequence is: CASSFTGVYGYTF. The nucleotide sequence is TGTGCCAGCAGCTTTACAGGGGTCTATGGCTACACCTTC.